This TCR beta chain was recorded in a study of T cells after yellow fever vaccination. For the study at large: The authors prepared low-cell-number fractions using SMART-Seq v4 Ultra Low Input.

Trimming took off 5 bases at V and 8 bases at J, with 13 bases between the two ends. There are 14 residues in the CDR3. The germline CDR1 and CDR2 sequences are SGHTA and FQGNSA. In its sample, this clonotype was seen a few times. TCR cDNA was made by 5'RACE template switching, adding a universal primer site and UMIs. TCRdb fed the 5' RACE reads into MiXCR, producing one record per CDR3 protein. The table has some 390,000 distinct CDR3 sequences, 15% to 20% seen once. The sample here was PBMCs, taken before the yellow fever booster vaccination. V and J are TRBV7-2 and TRBJ1-6, with D unclear. The source of this sequence is a man younger than 30 who received the YFV17D yellow fever vaccine. CDR3 in amino acids: CASSPDGLYSPLHF. DNA of the CDR3: TGTGCCAGCAGCCCCGACGGCCTATATTCACCCCTCCACTTT.